This T cell receptor beta chain was retrieved from a study of T-cell reconstitution after alpha-beta-depleted transplantation in children. Construction of the TCRbeta library involved unique molecular identifiers. One entry per CDR3 protein, called by TCRdb with MiXCR from the PCR reads. The sample shows around 360,000 distinct CDR3 sequences, over 9% of them seen only once. CDR1 and CDR2 from the germline V gene are SGHDT and YYEEEE. Trimming stripped 2 bases from V and 0 bases from J, with 9 bases between. The CDR3 runs to 14 residues. The sequencing here drew on PBMCs from the stem cell graft donor, taken from the stem cell graft. The sequence derives from a human donor who donated a stem cell graft to a child with acute lymphoblastic leukemia. The rearrangement joins TRBV5-6 to TRBJ2-7; D is unresolved. The CDR3 DNA sequence: TGTGCCAGCAGCTTCGGAAGTAGCTCCTACGAGCAGTACTTC. Amino acids: CASSFGSSSYEQYF.